The 9 T cell receptor beta chains listed next were all sequenced from one sample in a study of neurological immune-mediated disorders. TCRdb reanalysed the 5' RACE reads using MiXCR and keeps one entry per CDR3 protein. The data hold tens of thousands of distinct CDR3 sequences, with approximately 1.6% observed a single time. Input material: PBMCs. All receptors derive from a woman aged 30 to 39 with multiple sclerosis.

This clonotype came up many times. The chain uses TRBV3-1 and TRBJ2-7; unclear D gene. Per germline, CDR1 LGHDT and CDR2 YNNKEL (reference sequence). V lost 1 base and J lost 7, with 5 bases in between. CDR3 size: 11 residues. The CDR3, as DNA: TGTGCCAGCAGCCAAGTTAGGGAGCAGTACTTC. Its translation: CASSQVREQYF.

This clonotype was picked up many times. V gene TRBV10-3 combines with J gene TRBJ2-2; 9 bases line up with TRBD1. CDR3 length equals 16 residues. Germline V gives CDR1 ENHRY, CDR2 SYGVKD. J was trimmed by 6 bases and V by 6 bases; bases with no gene match: 11. CDR3 sequence (DNA): TGTGCCATCAGCGTGACAGGGGGATTAGGAGCCGGGGAGCTGTTTTTT. The encoded protein is CAISVTGGLGAGELFF.

This clonotype was detected a few times. A much larger clone is a single base away; this may be a read error. No conserved phenylalanine or tryptophan is present at the end of the CDR3, so a read error is the likely explanation. This chain's CDR3 is CASSQGSFSEQYI. The DNA for the CDR3 is TGTGCCAGCAGTCAGGGGTCGTTTTCCGAGCAGTACATC. The chain joins TRBV25-1 to TRBJ2-7, with TRBD1 as a possible D gene (6 bases). The germline V and J ends were trimmed by 5 bases and 6 bases, with 14 bases remaining between them. Germline values: CDR1 MGHDK, CDR2 SYGVNS. The CDR3 is 13 residues long.

The sample holds many counts of this clonotype. V and J are TRBV3-1 and TRBJ1-3; tentative D call: TRBD1 (5 bases). This CDR3 comprises 19 residues. V lost 6 bases and J lost 0, with 24 bases in between. In germline, CDR1 is LGHDT, CDR2 YNNKEL (reference sequence). CDR3 protein: CASSQIPGLSSSSGNTIYF. The CDR3 bases are TGTGCCAGCAGTCAGATCCCGGGACTCTCCTCAAGCTCTGGAAACACCATATATTTT.

This clonotype was detected ten times or more. The chain employs TRBV20-1 and TRBJ2-5; D is possibly TRBD2 (5 bases). Trimming stripped 5 bases from V and 2 bases from J, with 24 bases between. CDR1 is DFQATT, CDR2 SNEGSKA, per germline (reference sequence). This CDR3 spans 17 amino acids. The CDR3 reads CSAGGLLQTALQETQYF. The CDR3 coding sequence is TGCAGTGCTGGCGGACTTCTACAGACCGCACTTCAAGAGACCCAGTACTTC.

Ten or more counts support this clonotype. The V call is TRBV6-6, the J call TRBJ1-3, with TRBD1 identical over 8 bases. CDR1 MNHNY and CDR2 SVGAGI come from the germline V gene (reference sequence). V was pared by 6 bases and J by 3 bases, with 10 bases of the junction left unmatched. There are 16 residues in the CDR3. The CDR3 sequence is CASSPQTGGFGNTIYF. Written as DNA, the CDR3 is TGTGCCAGCAGCCCTCAAACAGGGGGTTTTGGAAACACCATATATTTT.

This clonotype showed up many times. The chain links TRBV2 to TRBJ2-5, with D possibly matching TRBD2 (6 bases). Between the trimmed V and J ends, which lost 5 bases and 5 bases, there was a span of 15 bases. The CDR3 consists of 14 residues. CDR1 is SNHLY and CDR2 is FYNNEI in the germline V gene. The CDR3 DNA reads TGTGCCAGCAGTTTCGACCAGGGAGGTGAGACCCAGTACTTC. Its protein product is CASSFDQGGETQYF. Looking up the rest from reference TRBV2 and TRBJ2-5 gives the full variable domain: EPEVTQTPSHQVTQMGQEVILRCVPISNHLYFYWYRQILGQKVEFLVSFYNNEISEKSEIFDDQFSVERPDGSNFTLKIRSTKLEDSAMYFCASSFDQGGETQYFGPGTRLLVL.

There are many counts of this clonotype. The genes are TRBV29-1 and TRBJ1-2, with D possibly TRBD1 on 6 matching bases. Germline V lookup: CDR1 SQVTM, CDR2 ANQGSEA. There are 12 residues in the CDR3. V was pared by 2 bases and J by 2 bases, with 6 bases between. CDR3 sequence: CSVERGNYGYTF. The DNA of the CDR3 is TGCAGCGTTGAAAGGGGGAACTATGGCTACACCTTC. Full variable domain (missing parts from reference TRBV29-1 and TRBJ1-2): SAVISQKPSRDICQRGTSLTIQCQVDSQVTMMFWYRQQPGQSLTLIATANQGSEATYESGFVIDKFPISRPNLTFSTLTVSNMSPEDSSIYLCSVERGNYGYTFGSGTRLTVV.

This clonotype was observed a few times. This clone may be a read error of a much larger clone one base away. This chain joins TRBV12-3 or TRBV12-4 and TRBJ2-7, with D possibly being TRBD1 (5 bases). CDR3 length: 12 residues. Trimming shortened V by 5 bases and J by 4 bases, and 9 bases separated the two germline ends. The CDR3, as DNA: TGTGCCAGCAGTACACAGGTTTACGAGCAGTACGTC. It encodes CASSTQVYEQYV.